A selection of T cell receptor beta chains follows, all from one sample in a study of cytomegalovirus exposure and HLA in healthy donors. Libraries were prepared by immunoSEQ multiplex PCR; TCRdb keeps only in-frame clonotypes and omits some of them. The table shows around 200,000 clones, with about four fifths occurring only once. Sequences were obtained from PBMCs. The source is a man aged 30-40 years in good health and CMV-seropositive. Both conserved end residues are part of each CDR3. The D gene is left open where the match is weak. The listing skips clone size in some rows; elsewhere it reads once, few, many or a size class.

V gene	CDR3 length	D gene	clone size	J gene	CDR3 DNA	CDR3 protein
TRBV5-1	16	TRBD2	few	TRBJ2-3	TGCGCCAGCAGCTTGGCTCGCGGGAGTAGCACAGATACGCAGTATTTT	CASSLARGSSTDTQYF
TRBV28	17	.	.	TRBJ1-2	TGTGCCAGCAGTTTCCCAGTGATGCGCGCCAGGGGTTATGGCTACACCTTC	CASSFPVMRARGYGYTF
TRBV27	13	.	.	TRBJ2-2	TGTGCCAGCAGTCTCAGGGACACCGGGGAGCTGTTTTTT	CASSLRDTGELFF
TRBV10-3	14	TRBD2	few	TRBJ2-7	TGTGCCATCAGTGAGTTCAGCGGGAGCTACGAGCAGTACTTC	CAISEFSGSYEQYF
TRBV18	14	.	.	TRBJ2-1	TGTGCCAGCTCCCTACAGAGATCCAACAATGAGCAGTTCTTC	CASSLQRSNNEQFF
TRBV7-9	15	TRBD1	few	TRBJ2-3	TGTGCCAGCAGCTTACCGACAGGGTTGGCAGATACGCAGTATTTT	CASSLPTGLADTQYF
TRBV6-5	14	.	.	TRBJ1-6	TGTGCCAGTATCGCGGGGAACAGGAATTCACCCCTCCACTTT	CASIAGNRNSPLHF
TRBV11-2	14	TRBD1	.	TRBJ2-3	TGTGCCAGCAGCCTTGACAGGGGCACAGATACGCAGTATTTT	CASSLDRGTDTQYF
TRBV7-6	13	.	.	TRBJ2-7	TGTGCCAGCAGCTTAGCGGGGCCTGACGAGCAGTACTTC	CASSLAGPDEQYF
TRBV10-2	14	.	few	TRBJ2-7	TGCGCCAGCAGTGGTTTATTTGGAGACTCCGAGCAGTACTTC	CASSGLFGDSEQYF